This T cell receptor (beta chain) was profiled in a study of blood T cell repertoires in COVID-19. As for the study in general: COVID-19 samples from acute and convalescent phases originated in the United States, Italy and Spain.

The CDR3 is 15 residues long. Authors' data handling: How many nucleated cells were present was estimated from reference gene primer amplification. Clones were sequenced by immunoSEQ multiplex PCR, and TCRdb holds only the in-frame ones, with some missing. That table supplies the V and J calls and clone size; D and trimming were determined from the DNA. Of about 150,000 clones detected, roughly 90% appear once; the ten largest clones hold less than 4.5%. The sequence was obtained from a woman aged 55-70 years with active or convalescent COVID-19. The chain has TRBV21-1 and TRBJ2-7; the table assigns TRBD1, which was not confirmed against the DNA. TRBV21-1 has pseudogene status. The sequencing sample was made of peripheral blood. DNA of the CDR3: TGTGCCAGCAGCAAAGGCGGGACAGTCACCTACGAGCAGTACTTC. It specifies CASSKGGTVTYEQYF.